A selection of T cell receptor beta chains follows, all from one sample in a study of blood T cell repertoires in COVID-19. The assay was immunoSEQ multiplex PCR, and TCRdb's table has in-frame clones only and misses some. The table includes about 520,000 clones, roughly 85% detected once. The source material was peripheral blood. The receptors shown here come from a human donor in a cohort sampled during active COVID-19. The CDR3 runs from the conserved cysteine through the conserved F or W. The order of the fields is V gene, clone size, D gene, J gene, CDR3 DNA, CDR3 protein. D genes are given only for firm matches. The size of a clone is reported for some rows only, either as once, few or many, or as a class for expanded clones.

>TRBV30|once|.|TRBJ1-5
TGTGCCTGGGGACAGTTGGCTGGTGGTCAGCCCCAGCATTTT
CAWGQLAGGQPQHF
>TRBV7-7|.|TRBD1|TRBJ1-5
TGTGCTAGCAGCTTAGCACAGGGGCAGCCCCAGCATTTT
CASSLAQGQPQHF
>TRBV28|.|TRBD1|TRBJ2-7
TGTGCCAGCAGTTTATCGGGACAGGGAATCTACGAGCAGTACTTC
CASSLSGQGIYEQYF
>TRBV30|.|.|TRBJ1-1
TGTGCCTGGACTTACTACAGGGTTCCGTCTGAAGCTTTCTTT
CAWTYYRVPSEAFF
>TRBV10-3|.|TRBD2|TRBJ2-7
TGTGCCATCAGTGACAAAGGACTAGCGACCCACGAGCAGTACTTC
CAISDKGLATHEQYF
>TRBV9|.|.|TRBJ2-5
TGTGCCAGCAGCGTAGCGGGAGAGACCCAGTACTTC
CASSVAGETQYF
>TRBV30|.|.|TRBJ1-6
TGTGCCTGGAGTGTTTATCCGGCGGTCGAATTCTATAATTCACCCCTCCACTTT
CAWSVYPAVEFYNSPLHF
>TRBV6-5|.|.|TRBJ2-7
TGTGCCAGCAGTTACGCCCGTCTAGCAAGTGGTGAGCAGTACTTC
CASSYARLASGEQYF
>TRBV28|.|.|TRBJ2-1
TGTGCCAGCAGACGAGGGGGTAGTGAGCAGTTCTTC
CASRRGGSEQFF
>TRBV6-2/TRBV6-3|.|.|TRBJ2-1
TGTGCCAGCAGTTTCAGACTAGACTCCTACAATGAGCAGTTCTTC
CASSFRLDSYNEQFF
>TRBV19|.|TRBD1|TRBJ2-7
TGTGCCAGTACCCCCGGGACAGGGAAAGGAGAGCAGTACTTC
CASTPGTGKGEQYF
>TRBV2|once|.|TRBJ1-5
TGTGCCAGCAAGGGGAATAGCAATCAGCCCCAGCATTTT
CASKGNSNQPQHF
>TRBV4-2|.|.|TRBJ2-7
TGTGCCAGCAGTCGAGCCCCAGGGAACTCCTACGAGCAGTACTTC
CASSRAPGNSYEQYF
>TRBV7-3|once|TRBD2|TRBJ2-5
TGTGCCAGCAGCTTAGACGGGAGGAGGCAAGAGACCCAGTACTTC
CASSLDGRRQETQYF
>TRBV27|.|.|TRBJ1-4
TGTGCCAGCAGGAGGGTAGGATCTCCAACTAATGAAAAACTGTTTTTT
CASRRVGSPTNEKLFF
>TRBV29-1|.|TRBD2|TRBJ2-7
TGCAGCGTTGAAACTAGCGGGGGGATCTACGAGCAGTACTTC
CSVETSGGIYEQYF
>TRBV19|many|.|TRBJ2-5
TGTGCCAGTAGTATCAGAGAGACCCAGTACTTC
CASSIRETQYF
>TRBV12-3/TRBV12-4|once|.|TRBJ2-2
TGTGCCAGCAGTTGGGGCGTTAAGGAGCTGTTTTTT
CASSWGVKELFF
>TRBV2|.|.|TRBJ2-1
TGTGCCGCGGAGAATTTCAGTAGGCGCTCCTACAATGAGCAGTTCTTC
CAAENFSRRSYNEQFF
>TRBV19|.|TRBD1|TRBJ1-5
TGTGCCAGTACCACCGGGACAGGCAATAGCAATCAGCCCCAGCATTTT
CASTTGTGNSNQPQHF
>TRBV6-5|.|TRBD2|TRBJ2-7
TGTGCCAGCAGTTACTCGATAGCGGGAGAAGGTGAGCAGTACTTC
CASSYSIAGEGEQYF
>TRBV7-8|.|TRBD2|TRBJ2-1
TGTGCCAGCAGCGGGCCGCGCGCGCGGGAGGGCTACAATGAGCAGTTCTTC
CASSGPRAREGYNEQFF
>TRBV30|.|TRBD1|TRBJ1-2
TGTGCCTGGATGAGGGACAGGGCTAGCTATGGCTACACCTTC
CAWMRDRASYGYTF
>TRBV2|.|.|TRBJ2-2
TGTGCCAGCAGTGAAATTTTAAACACCGGGGAGCTGTTTTTT
CASSEILNTGELFF
>TRBV5-6|few|.|TRBJ1-2
TGTGCCAGCAGCCGTGGACACCTTGGTAGTGGTGGCTACACCTTC
CASSRGHLGSGGYTF
>TRBV11-1|.|TRBD1|TRBJ2-5
TGTGCCAGCAGCTTAGGCCCGGACAGGACTGGGGGGACCCAGTACTTC
CASSLGPDRTGGTQYF
>TRBV7-9|.|.|TRBJ2-5
TGTGCCAGCAGCGCCAGGCCATCCAGGCTGAAGGAGACCCAGTACTTC
CASSARPSRLKETQYF
>TRBV4-2|.|TRBD1|TRBJ2-6
TGTGCCAGCAGCCTCGTCGGGACAGGGCCCTCTGGGGCCAACGTCCTGACTTTC
CASSLVGTGPSGANVLTF
>TRBV7-3|.|TRBD1|TRBJ1-2
TGTGCCAGCAGCTTAAGATTCCAAGGGGGCGGCTACACCTTC
CASSLRFQGGGYTF
>TRBV19|.|.|TRBJ1-4
TGTGCCAGTAATGTTGCTGTGGGCGCTAATGAAAAACTGTTTTTT
CASNVAVGANEKLFF
>TRBV2|.|TRBD2|TRBJ2-7
TGTGCCAGCAGTCCATATAGCGGGAGAGCTTACGAGCAGTACTTC
CASSPYSGRAYEQYF
>TRBV7-2|.|TRBD1|TRBJ2-5
TGTGCCAGCAGCCCCTGGACAGGGGAAGAGACCCAGTACTTC
CASSPWTGEETQYF
>TRBV9|.|TRBD1|TRBJ1-2
TGTGCCAGCAGCCCTCCGGACAGGGGGTATGGCTACACCTTC
CASSPPDRGYGYTF
>TRBV5-1|.|.|TRBJ2-3
TGCGCCAGCAGCTTGAATCTCGGGAGAACAGATACGCAGTATTTT
CASSLNLGRTDTQYF
>TRBV30|.|TRBD1|TRBJ1-4
TGTGCCTGGAGCGATACCGGGACAGCTAATGAAAAACTGTTTTTT
CAWSDTGTANEKLFF
>TRBV18|.|.|TRBJ2-7
TGTGCCAGCTCACTCTACAGCTCCTACGAGCAGTACTTC
CASSLYSSYEQYF
>TRBV7-9|.|.|TRBJ2-4
TGTGCCAGCACCCACCGGGAAGCCAAAAACATTCAGTACTTC
CASTHREAKNIQYF
>TRBV27|.|.|TRBJ1-1
TGTGCCAGCAGTTTTATTGAGGGAAGGATCACTGAAGCTTTCTTT
CASSFIEGRITEAFF
>TRBV25-1|.|.|TRBJ1-2
TGTGCCAGCAGTGGCGGACTGATTAACTATGGCTACACCTTC
CASSGGLINYGYTF
>TRBV15|.|.|TRBJ1-1
TGTGCCACCAGCAGAGATACGGCAGGGCGCACTGAAGCTTTCTTT
CATSRDTAGRTEAFF
>TRBV19|.|TRBD1|TRBJ2-7
TGTGCCAGTAGTACCGCCCTCCGGACAGGGGGTGACGAGCAGTACTTC
CASSTALRTGGDEQYF
>TRBV15|.|.|TRBJ1-1
TGTGCCACCAGCACCCGGACAGAGAACACTGAAGCTTTCTTT
CATSTRTENTEAFF